These 20 T cell receptor beta chains share one sample of origin, sequenced in a study of CD49a tissue-resident CD8 T cells in human skin. Data came from immunoSEQ multiplex PCR; TCRdb stores just in-frame clones and leaves some out. The sample consists of over a thousand clones, around two thirds of them appearing once. Sequenced sample: CLA- CD8+ effector memory T cells sorted from blood. These receptors originate from a human donor in good health.

This chain joins TRBV5-6 and TRBJ2-2; no reliable D call. Trimming took off 0 bases at V and 4 bases at J, with 7 bases between the two ends. The CDR3 extends over 14 amino acids. Germline assignment: CDR1 SGHDT and CDR2 YYEEEE. In nucleotides, the CDR3 is TGTGCCAGCAGCTTGGTACAGAGCACCGGGGAGCTGTTTTTT. This gives the protein CASSLVQSTGELFF.

DNA of the CDR3: TGTGCCAGCAGCCAAGAAGGGGAGAGGGGAGGCTATGGCTACACCTTC. Protein product: CASSQEGERGGYGYTF. The rearrangement links TRBV4-2 to TRBJ1-2; tentatively, D is TRBD1 (5 bases). V was cut by 0 bases and J by 4 bases, with 15 bases left in between. CDR1 LGHNA and CDR2 YNFKEQ come from the germline V gene. CDR3 size: 16 residues.

The rearrangement uses TRBV6-4 and TRBJ1-1; 9 bases align to TRBD1. Looked up from germline, CDR1 is MRHNA and CDR2 is SNTAGT. Trimming cost V 5 bases and J 4 bases; bases outside gene matches: 11. CDR3 length: 16 amino acids. CDR3 bases: TGTGCCAGCAGTATTGCGTCGGGACAGGGACGCACTGAAGCTTTCTTT. Translation: CASSIASGQGRTEAFF.

This chain connects TRBV4-2 to TRBJ2-1; 7 bases are shared with TRBD2. The CDR3 sequence is 16 residues long. Trimming at V came to 2 bases and at J to 3 bases, leaving 7 bases not matched to a gene. Germline V lookup: CDR1 LGHNA, CDR2 YNFKEQ. CDR3 DNA sequence: TGTGCCAGCAGCCAAATCTCTAGCGGTGACTACAATGAGCAGTTCTTC. This encodes CASSQISSGDYNEQFF.

As regards this clone: The DNA is left out, because the CDR3 cannot be placed on it with certainty; the CDR3 is given as TCRdb lists it. The chain links TRBV6-1 to TRBJ1-5; the DNA was not compared with TRBD1, the D call given in the table. Germline loops: CDR1 MNHNS, CDR2 SASEGT. Termini included, the CDR3 measures 15 amino acids. CDR3 residues: CASSSSDRVAQPQHF.

The chain uses TRBV21-1 and TRBJ2-7; the D segment call TRBD2 is taken from the table without a DNA check. TRBV21-1 is flagged as a pseudogene. The CDR3 has 15 residues. The CDR3 spells CAIRTSGSLVYEQYF. In DNA form, the CDR3 reads TGTGCCATTAGGACTAGCGGGAGTTTGGTCTACGAGCAGTACTTC.

The V gene is TRBV28, the J gene TRBJ1-2; 7 bases are a match to TRBD1. The germline gives CDR1 MDHEN, CDR2 SYDVKM. Losses at the gene ends were 5 bases for V and 5 bases for J; bases not matched to a gene: 8. The CDR3 has 14 residues. The CDR3 here is CASSDLGTEYGYTF. CDR3 coding DNA: TGTGCCAGCAGTGACCTAGGGACAGAATATGGCTACACCTTC.

The rearrangement uses TRBV25-1 and TRBJ2-1, with D unresolved. CDR1 MGHDK and CDR2 SYGVNS come from the germline V gene. There are 11 residues in the CDR3. The V gene lost 5 bases and the J gene lost 8 bases, with 7 bases spanning the gap. The CDR3 bases are TGTGCCAGCAGTCTTGGAGATGAGCAGTTCTTC. Its protein is CASSLGDEQFF.

This chain links TRBV6-4 with TRBJ2-1; 7 positions agree with TRBD2. Germline assignment: CDR1 MRHNA and CDR2 SNTAGT. The CDR3 consists of 16 residues. The V segment lost 3 bases and the J segment 4 bases; nucleotides outside the gene matches: 9. CDR3 in amino acids: CASSESSGTGYNEQFF. The CDR3 nucleotides are TGTGCCAGCAGTGAGTCCAGCGGGACCGGGTACAATGAGCAGTTCTTC.

The chain carries TRBV11-3 and TRBJ1-1, with D possibly being TRBD1 (5 bases). The CDR3 extends over 18 amino acids. Germline V gene lookup returns CDR1 SGHNT and CDR2 YENEEA. The ends were cut back, 5 bases at V and 0 bases at J, with 22 bases in the middle. The CDR3 DNA reads TGTGCCAGCAGCCCTTGCGGGACGGATCATCGCATGAACACTGAAGCTTTCTTT. This gives the protein CASSPCGTDHRMNTEAFF.

This chain joins TRBV6-1 and TRBJ2-7; D perhaps matches TRBD2 (6 bases). Trimming took 1 base from V and 3 from J, leaving 13 bases between them. The CDR3 runs 15 residues. Germline V gives CDR1 MNHNS, CDR2 SASEGT. The CDR3 spells CASSEDDGSSYEQYF. The CDR3 DNA reads as TGTGCCAGCAGTGAAGACGACGGGAGTAGCTACGAGCAGTACTTC.

This rearrangement joins TRBV4-2 to TRBJ2-1; TRBD2 matches at 9 bases. V shed 5 bases and J 3 bases; nucleotides not matched to a gene: 5. The CDR3 has 15 amino acids. CDR1 is LGHNA, CDR2 YNFKEQ, per germline. As DNA, the CDR3 is TGTGCCAGCAGCTCACTAGCGGGCTTCTACAATGAGCAGTTCTTC. Its protein product is CASSSLAGFYNEQFF.

This chain connects TRBV4-2 to TRBJ2-5; tentatively, D is TRBD2 (5 bases). Trimming took 0 bases from V and 5 from J, leaving 13 bases between them. Germline CDR1 and CDR2: LGHNA and YNFKEQ. The CDR3 is made up of 15 amino acids. The CDR3 sequence is CASSQEREGSETQYF. The DNA for the CDR3 is TGTGCCAGCAGCCAAGAGAGGGAAGGGTCGGAGACCCAGTACTTC.

This clone occurred a few times. The rearrangement uses TRBV27 and TRBJ1-4, with D unresolved. Germline assignment: CDR1 MNHEY and CDR2 SMNVEV (reference sequence). This CDR3 has 15 amino acids. Trimming stripped 3 bases from V and 0 bases from J, with 8 bases between. Here the CDR3 reads CASSLAKATNEKLFF. For the CDR3, the DNA is TGTGCCAGCAGTTTGGCCAAAGCAACTAATGAAAAACTGTTTTTT.

The chain joins TRBV6-4 to TRBJ2-1, with 9 bases lining up with TRBD1. Germline lookup yields CDR1 MRHNA and CDR2 SNTAGT. The CDR3 covers 15 residues. V lost 2 bases, J lost 8 bases, and 7 bases stayed unmatched. CDR3: CASSDGTGQVYEQFF. CDR3 sequence (DNA): TGTGCCAGCAGTGACGGGACAGGGCAGGTCTATGAGCAGTTCTTC.

The chain employs TRBV6-1 and TRBJ2-1; a weak D match, TRBD2 (5 bases). This CDR3 comprises 13 residues. Trimming shortened V by 5 bases and J by 4 bases, and 9 bases separated the two germline ends. Germline V gene sequence: CDR1 MNHNS, CDR2 SASEGT. CDR3 bases: TGTGCCAGCAGTTTTGGGGAGTACAATGAGCAGTTCTTC. Translated, it gives CASSFGEYNEQFF.

This clone was seen a handful of times. The gene calls are TRBV6-4 and TRBJ2-3; 11 nucleotides agree with TRBD2. The germline V gene encodes CDR1 MRHNA and CDR2 SNTAGT. The trim removed 5 bases at V and 1 base at J, leaving 2 bases unmatched. The CDR3 contains 15 residues. CDR3 sequence (DNA): TGTGCCAGCAGTATACTAGCGGGAGGCACAGATACGCAGTATTTT. This encodes CASSILAGGTDTQYF.

This clone has a single count. This chain connects TRBV6-4 to TRBJ2-2, with D possibly matching TRBD1 (5 bases). CDR3 length: 15 residues. Germline V gives CDR1 MRHNA, CDR2 SNTAGT. The V and J ends lost 2 bases and 4 bases respectively, with 11 bases between them. CDR3 sequence (DNA): TGTGCCAGCAGTGACAAAGAGGACACCACCGGGGAGCTGTTTTTT. It yields the protein CASSDKEDTTGELFF.

The rearrangement joins TRBV4-1 to TRBJ1-1; D call uncertain. The V gene lost 3 bases and the J gene lost 7 bases, with 9 bases spanning the gap. CDR1 and CDR2 from the germline V gene are MGHRA and YSYEKL. The CDR3 is 12 residues long. Written as DNA, the CDR3 is TGCGCCAGCAGCCAGGCTGCGGATGAAGCTTTCTTT. The encoded protein is CASSQAADEAFF.

The chain combines TRBV25-1 with TRBJ1-2; D ambiguous. Deletions cut 2 bases from V and 2 bases from J, with 9 bases between. CDR1 MGHDK and CDR2 SYGVNS come from the germline V gene. This CDR3 comprises 14 residues. CDR3 sequence reads: CASSESNRNYGYTF. The CDR3 DNA sequence: TGTGCCAGCAGTGAAAGTAACAGAAACTATGGCTACACCTTC.